The 15 T cell receptor beta chains listed next were all sequenced from one sample in a study of cytomegalovirus exposure and HLA in healthy donors. The PCR was carried out with 60 Vbeta primers and 13 Jbeta primers. Clones were sequenced by immunoSEQ multiplex PCR, and TCRdb holds only the in-frame ones, with some missing. The sample includes 210,000 or so clones, around three quarters seen only once; the top ten take around 16%. The sequenced material came from PBMCs. Receptor source: a man in his forties in good health and CMV-seronegative.

The chain links TRBV2 to TRBJ1-2; TRBD1 might be the D (5 bases). V was shortened by 3 bases and J by 3 bases, with 14 bases between the two germline ends. The CDR3 extends over 15 amino acids. Germline loops: CDR1 SNHLY, CDR2 FYNNEI. CDR3 sequence: CASSDRTPPDYGYTF. CDR3 nucleotides: TGTGCCAGCAGTGACCGGACACCCCCTGACTATGGCTACACCTTC.

J is TRBJ2-2 and V is TRBV4-1, with 11 bases fitting TRBD2. V shed 0 bases, J shed 5 bases, and the junction held 2 bases outside the gene matches. Germline lookup yields CDR1 MGHRA and CDR2 YSYEKL. The CDR3 contains 16 residues. The CDR3 here is CASSQEPSGGTGELFF. The CDR3, as DNA: TGCGCCAGCAGCCAAGAACCTAGCGGGGGGACCGGGGAGCTGTTTTTT.

The chain links TRBV7-2 to TRBJ2-5, with 11 bases lining up with TRBD1. V lost 6 bases, J lost 5 bases, and 8 bases stayed unmatched. The CDR3 has 15 amino acids. CDR1 SGHTA and CDR2 FQGNSA come from the germline V gene. The CDR3 is CASSLGQGAWETQYF. The CDR3, as DNA: TGTGCCAGCAGTCTTGGACAGGGGGCATGGGAGACCCAGTACTTC. The variable domain in full, with the rest retrieved from reference TRBV7-2 and TRBJ2-5, is GAGVSQSPSNKVTEKGKDVELRCDPISGHTALYWYRQSLGQGLEFLIYFQGNSAPDKSGLPSDRFSAERTGGSVSTLTIQRTQQEDSAVYLCASSLGQGAWETQYFGPGTRLLVL.

This clone occurred a few times. This chain links TRBV5-6 with TRBJ2-7; D is unresolved. The length of the CDR3 is 13 residues. CDR1 and CDR2 from the germline V gene are SGHDT and YYEEEE. V shed 1 base and J shed 3 bases, with 8 bases lying between them. The CDR3 here is CASSLRRVYEQYF. In nucleotides, the CDR3 is TGTGCCAGCAGCTTGAGACGGGTCTACGAGCAGTACTTC.

The chain is built from TRBV19 and TRBJ2-1, with TRBD2 matching 7 bases. CDR3 length: 15 residues. After removal of 3 bases from V and 8 bases from J, the junction contained 10 bases not matched to a gene. Germline-derived CDR1 and CDR2 are LNHDA and SQIVND (reference sequence). The CDR3 DNA is TGTGCCAGTAGTATCTGGCGGACTAGTTTTCATGAGCAGTTCTTC. This sequence encodes CASSIWRTSFHEQFF.

The rearrangement links TRBV2 to TRBJ1-4; D is undetermined. Germline V gene sequence: CDR1 SNHLY, CDR2 FYNNEI. The CDR3 length is 15 residues. V was clipped by 6 bases and J by 4 bases, with 15 bases between them. CDR3 sequence reads: CASSRVAVVNEKLFF. The CDR3, as DNA: TGTGCCAGCAGCCGCGTGGCGGTTGTTAATGAAAAACTGTTTTTT.

The table lists this clone with a few counts. The J gene is TRBJ2-7, the V gene TRBV5-4, with 8 bases lining up with TRBD2. V was pared by 5 bases and J by 3 bases, with 10 bases of the junction left unmatched. Germline V lookup: CDR1 SGHNT, CDR2 YYREEE (reference sequence). The CDR3 length is 15 residues. Written as DNA, the CDR3 is TGTGCCAGCAGTGCCATGGGTAGCGGGGACTACGAGCAGTACTTC. Translating gives CASSAMGSGDYEQYF. Full variable domain (missing parts from reference TRBV5-4 and TRBJ2-7): ETGVTQSPTHLIKTRGQQVTLRCSSQSGHNTVSWYQQALGQGPQFIFQYYREEENGRGNFPPRFSGLQFPNYSSELNVNALELDDSALYLCASSAMGSGDYEQYFGPGTRLTVT.

V and J are TRBV7-6 and TRBJ1-6; 7 bases align to TRBD1. Trimming at V came to 5 bases and at J to 7 bases, leaving 5 bases not matched to a gene. The CDR3 loop spans 14 amino acids. Germline assignment: CDR1 SGHVS and CDR2 FNYEAQ. Here the CDR3 DNA reads TGTGCCAGCAGCCGAACAGGGGACAATTCACCCCTCCACTTT. It codes for CASSRTGDNSPLHF.

V gene TRBV19 combines with J gene TRBJ2-3; 8 bases map to TRBD2. This CDR3 is 15 amino acids long. V dropped 4 bases and J dropped 1; count of bases not matched to a gene: 4. Germline CDR1 LNHDA, CDR2 SQIVND (reference sequence). The CDR3 spells CASSTAGGGTDTQYF. Here the CDR3 DNA reads TGTGCCAGTAGTACGGCGGGGGGCGGCACAGATACGCAGTATTTT. Looking up the rest from reference TRBV19 and TRBJ2-3 gives the full variable domain: DGGITQSPKYLFRKEGQNVTLSCEQNLNHDAMYWYRQDPGQGLRLIYYSQIVNDFQKGDIAEGYSVSREKKESFPLTVTSAQKNPTAFYLCASSTAGGGTDTQYFGPGTRLTVL.

This clone was recorded a few times. The chain has TRBV9 and TRBJ2-1, with a tentative D call TRBD1 (6 bases). V was cut by 6 bases and J by 8 bases, with 15 bases left in between. This CDR3 has 13 amino acids. Germline CDR1 and CDR2: SGDLS and YYNGEE. This CDR3 reads CASTPGESYEQFF. Written as DNA, the CDR3 is TGTGCCAGCACCCCAGGGGAGTCTTATGAGCAGTTCTTC.

This rearrangement joins TRBV4-3 to TRBJ2-7; the D gene is possibly TRBD1 (6 bases). In germline, CDR1 is LGHNA, CDR2 YSLEER. This CDR3 has 14 amino acids. V was clipped by 2 bases and J by 3 bases, with 11 bases between them. CDR3 loop: CASSQNRVDYEQYF. The CDR3 DNA is TGCGCCAGCAGCCAAAACAGGGTGGACTACGAGCAGTACTTC.

The chain links TRBV7-9 to TRBJ1-1; TRBD1 matches 8 bases. The CDR3 is 15 amino acids. V lost 4 bases and J lost 8; bases outside the gene matches: 12. Germline CDR1 is SEHNR and CDR2 is FQNEAQ (reference sequence). The CDR3: CASSSGQGGSVEAFF. The CDR3 nucleotides read TGTGCCAGCAGCTCCGGACAGGGAGGGTCTGTCGAAGCTTTCTTT.

The V and J genes are TRBV5-6 and TRBJ1-1; weak D call: TRBD1 (5 bases). The CDR3 consists of 15 residues. Germline V lookup: CDR1 SGHDT, CDR2 YYEEEE. The V gene lost 5 bases and the J gene lost 0 bases, with 14 bases spanning the gap. The CDR3 spells CASRGWGGMNTEAFF. The CDR3, as DNA: TGTGCCAGCAGAGGGTGGGGGGGGATGAACACTGAAGCTTTCTTT.

The chain is built from TRBV7-9 and TRBJ2-3, with TRBD2 matching over 16 bases. V lost 0 bases, J lost 3 bases, and 3 bases stayed unmatched. Looked up from germline, CDR1 is SEHNR and CDR2 is FQNEAQ (reference sequence). The CDR3 consists of 18 residues. The CDR3 loop reads CASSLAGLAGGPTDTQYF. The CDR3 DNA follows: TGTGCCAGCAGCTTAGCGGGACTAGCGGGGGGGCCAACAGATACGCAGTATTTT.

The chain joins TRBV5-8 to TRBJ2-1, with TRBD2 matching over 10 bases. This CDR3 has 18 amino acids. In germline, CDR1 is SGHTS, CDR2 YDEGEE. After removal of 1 base from V and 6 bases from J, the junction contained 13 bases not matched to a gene. In DNA, the CDR3 is TGTGCCAGCAGCTTGAGGAAAGGGGTGGCTAGCGGGAGCAATGAGCAGTTCTTC. Translated, it gives CASSLRKGVASGSNEQFF.